The next 8 T cell receptor beta chains were all read from a single sample in a study of Graves' ophthalmopathy and Graves' hyperthyroidism. Amplified TCR beta CDR3 regions were obtained using RNA transcripts as template. HTBI-primed first-round RT-PCR preceded second-round multiplex PCR. Each CDR3 protein is one row after TCRdb ran MiXCR on the multiplex PCR reads. Here the sample spans some 360,000 distinct CDR3 sequences, about a sixth being singletons. The sequenced sample was peripheral blood. The receptors here all came from an adult woman with stable Graves' hyperthyroidism.

Many counts were recorded for this clonotype. A much larger clone is a single base away; this may be a read error. The rearrangement uses TRBV7-2 and TRBJ2-7; 9 bases line up with TRBD2. The CDR3 runs to 16 residues. J gave up 6 bases and V 3 bases, and 12 bases lay outside the gene matches. Germline assignment: CDR1 SGHTA and CDR2 FQGNSA. The CDR3 sequence is CASSFNLAGAPCEQYF. The CDR3 bases are TGTGCCAGCAGCTTTAATTTAGCGGGAGCCCCCTGCGAGCAGTACTTC.

This clonotype occurred once. The V and J genes are TRBV12-5 and TRBJ1-1; a weak D match, TRBD1 (6 bases). Trimming removed 6 bases at V and 1 base at J, with 12 bases between. CDR1 and CDR2 from the germline V gene are LGHNT and FRNRAP. The CDR3 has 14 residues. This CDR3 is CASGPSGANTEAFF. The CDR3 region has the DNA TGTGCTAGTGGACCCTCGGGGGCGAACACTGAAGCTTTCTTT.

This clonotype was observed many times. The J gene is TRBJ2-5, the V gene TRBV5-6; 9 nucleotides line up with TRBD2. The V gene end was trimmed by 0 bases and the J gene end by 5 bases; junction bases not matched to a gene: 8. The CDR3 runs 16 residues. Germline V gene lookup returns CDR1 SGHDT and CDR2 YYEEEE. CDR3 loop: CASSLDGASGMETQYF. The CDR3 nucleotides read TGTGCCAGCAGCTTGGACGGGGCTAGCGGGATGGAGACCCAGTACTTC.

Many counts were recorded for this clonotype. The V gene is TRBV7-2, the J gene TRBJ2-7; 8 nucleotides align to TRBD2. The CDR3 totals 14 residues. Germline CDR1 is SGHTA and CDR2 is FQGNSA. V lost 4 bases to trimming and J lost 7 bases; unmatched junction nucleotides: 9. CDR3 in amino acids: CASSSFPGGREQYF. Here the CDR3 DNA reads TGTGCCAGCAGCTCTTTCCCGGGAGGGAGGGAGCAGTACTTC.

This clonotype has at least ten counts. The chain recombines TRBV6-1 with TRBJ2-7; D might be TRBD2 (6 bases). The CDR3 totals 15 residues. Germline V lookup: CDR1 MNHNS, CDR2 SASEGT. V gave up 7 bases and J gave up 5 bases, with 21 bases separating them. The CDR3 region is CASTAGGSGLDEQYF. In DNA, the CDR3 is TGTGCCAGCACCGCCGGCGGTAGCGGTCTGGACGAGCAGTACTTC.

In this sample, this clonotype turned up a few times. The genes are TRBV12-3 or TRBV12-4 and TRBJ2-5, with D maybe TRBD2 (5 bases). The CDR3 loop spans 15 amino acids. V was cut by 2 bases and J by 4 bases, with 14 bases left in between. The CDR3 DNA is TGTGCCAGCAGTTTACGGGCTAGGAGGATAGAGACCCAGTACTTC. Amino acids: CASSLRARRIETQYF.

This clonotype came up many times. This chain connects TRBV28 to TRBJ2-7, with 10 bases identical to TRBD1. This CDR3 comprises 15 residues. The V and J ends lost 6 bases and 4 bases, in that order; junction bases with no gene match: 9. The germline gives CDR1 MDHEN, CDR2 SYDVKM. The CDR3 DNA reads as TGTGCCAGCAGCTCCTTCGACAGGGGGCAATACGAGCAGTACTTC. It codes for CASSSFDRGQYEQYF.

A note on this clonotype: A much larger clone is a single base away; this may be a read error. The DNA is omitted, as the CDR3 cannot be located on it reliably, and the CDR3 follows TCRdb's listing. The CDR3 protein is CASSLFADGSYEQCF. The chain links TRBV13 to TRBJ2-7. From germline, CDR1 is PRHDT and CDR2 FYEKMQ (reference sequence). With termini counted, the CDR3 has 15 amino acids.